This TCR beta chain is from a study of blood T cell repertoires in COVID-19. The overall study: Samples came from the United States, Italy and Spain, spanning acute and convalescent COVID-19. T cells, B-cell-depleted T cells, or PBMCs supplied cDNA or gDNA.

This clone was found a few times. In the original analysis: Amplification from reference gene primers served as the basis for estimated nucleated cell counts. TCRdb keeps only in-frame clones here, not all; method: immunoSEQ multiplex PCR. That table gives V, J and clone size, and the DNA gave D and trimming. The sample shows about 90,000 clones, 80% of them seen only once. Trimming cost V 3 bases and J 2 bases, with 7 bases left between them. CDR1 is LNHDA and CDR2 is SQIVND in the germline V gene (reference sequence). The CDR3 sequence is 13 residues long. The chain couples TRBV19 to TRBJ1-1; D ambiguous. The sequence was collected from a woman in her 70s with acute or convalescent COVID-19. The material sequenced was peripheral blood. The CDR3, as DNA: TGTGCCAGTAGTATTACAGATAACACTGAAGCTTTCTTT. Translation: CASSITDNTEAFF.